This is a list of T cell receptor beta chains from one sample in a study of cytomegalovirus exposure and HLA in healthy donors. This table comes from immunoSEQ multiplex PCR, and its TCRdb copy is limited to in-frame clones, with some not included. The sample lists under 200,000 clones, about 79% occurring once. Material for sequencing was PBMCs. Every receptor here comes from a woman in her 50s in good health and CMV-seronegative. CDR3s include the opening cysteine and the closing phenylalanine or tryptophan. A D gene is named only where the DNA matches it firmly. Not every row has a clone size; where given, it reads once, few, many or a size class.

>TRBD2|TRBV19|-|TRBJ2-3
TGTGCCAGTAGTCTCCGACTAGCGGGAGTAGATACGCAGTATTTT
CASSLRLAGVDTQYF
>TRBD2|TRBV6-1|-|TRBJ2-7
TGTGCCAGCAGTGTGGGGACTAGTCATTACGAGCAGTACTTC
CASSVGTSHYEQYF
>-|TRBV30|few|TRBJ2-7
TGTGCCGCTGGGCCGCGATTCTACGAGCAGTACTTC
CAAGPRFYEQYF
>-|TRBV18|-|TRBJ1-5
TGTGCCAGCTCCCCGGAGGGAAGGAATCAGCCCCAGCCTTTT
CASSPEGRNQPQPF
>-|TRBV11-2|-|TRBJ2-7
TGTGCCAGCAGCTTAGCAGGGCCCTTCTCCTACGAGCAGTACTTC
CASSLAGPFSYEQYF
>-|TRBV28|-|TRBJ2-2
TGTGCCAGCAGTTTATATCTTGCGAACACCGGGGAGCTGTTTTTT
CASSLYLANTGELFF
>TRBD1|TRBV7-8|once|TRBJ2-5
TGTGCCAGCAGCTTAGGACAGGGGATGGGGCAAGAGACCCAGTACTTC
CASSLGQGMGQETQYF
>-|TRBV5-4|-|TRBJ1-5
TGTGCCAGCAGCTTGGGGGGCCATAGCAATCAGCCCCAGCATTTT
CASSLGGHSNQPQHF
>TRBD2|TRBV28|-|TRBJ2-1
TGTGCCAGCACAAAAGCGGGGACTTCCTACAATGAGCAGTTCTTC
CASTKAGTSYNEQFF
>-|TRBV29-1|-|TRBJ1-4
TGCAGCGCCGCCACTTCCCACTCAGGGGCACTCAATGAAAAACTGTTTTTT
CSAATSHSGALNEKLFF
>-|TRBV30|-|TRBJ1-2
TGTGCCTGGAGTGTACAAGGGGGCTATGGCTACACCTTC
CAWSVQGGYGYTF
>TRBD1|TRBV27|-|TRBJ1-1
TGTGCCAGCAGTACCCGGGACAGTAAAATGAACACTGAAGCTTTCTTT
CASSTRDSKMNTEAFF
>TRBD1|TRBV29-1|once|TRBJ1-2
TGCAGCGCTGGACAGGGGAGTAACTATGGCTACACCTTC
CSAGQGSNYGYTF
>-|TRBV6-1|-|TRBJ2-3
TGTGCCAGTGAAGTCAGGAGGGGGCCCACAGATACGCAGTATTTT
CASEVRRGPTDTQYF
>-|TRBV30|-|TRBJ2-7
TGTGCCTGGAGTGTCTCCCGCGGTAACGAGCAGTACTTC
CAWSVSRGNEQYF
>TRBD1|TRBV28|-|TRBJ1-2
TGTGCCGGCTGGACAGGTCTTGGTGGCTACACCTTC
CAGWTGLGGYTF
>-|TRBV5-1|-|TRBJ1-1
TGCGCCAGCAGCTTGAGTGGGGCCAACACTGAAGCTTTCTTT
CASSLSGANTEAFF
>-|TRBV7-6|-|TRBJ2-7
TGTGCCAGCAGCTTAGCTTTGGGGCAGCAACTTACCTACGAGCAGTACTTC
CASSLALGQQLTYEQYF
>-|TRBV7-2|-|TRBJ2-4
TGTGCCAGCAGCTTAGACGGGGGGCGGGACATTCAGTACTTC
CASSLDGGRDIQYF
>TRBD1|TRBV9|-|TRBJ1-1
TGTGCCAGCAGCGCTAGCATGACAGGGCCGACGATAGCTTTCTTT
CASSASMTGPTIAFF
>TRBD2|TRBV5-8|few|TRBJ2-1
TGTGCCAGCAGCCTATGGACTAGCGGGGCTAGCTCCTACAATGAGCAGTTCTTC
CASSLWTSGASSYNEQFF
>TRBD1|TRBV14|-|TRBJ1-2
TGTGCCAGCAGCTTTGGGACAGCTATCGGAGGCTACACCTTC
CASSFGTAIGGYTF
>-|TRBV21-1|-|TRBJ2-7
TGTGCCAGCAGCAAGCAGGGGGGACCTGATGAGCAGTACTTC
CASSKQGGPDEQYF
>TRBD1|TRBV19|-|TRBJ1-6
TGTGCCAGTAGAGGACAGGATCTGATTTTTTCACCCCTCCACTTT
CASRGQDLIFSPLHF
>-|TRBV19|-|TRBJ2-3
TGTGCCAGTAGGGGGACACCCAGCGGGATAGATACGCAGTATTTT
CASRGTPSGIDTQYF
>-|TRBV6-6|-|TRBJ2-7
TGTGCCAGCACCATACAGACAGGCGCCTACGAGCAGTACTTC
CASTIQTGAYEQYF
>TRBD1|TRBV4-3|-|TRBJ1-4
TGCGCCAGCAGCCCGGAATCAACAGGGGGCGCGGGAAAACTGTTTTTT
CASSPESTGGAGKLFF
>-|TRBV5-8|few|TRBJ1-1
TGTGCCAGCAGCTTGGCCTTCGGGGGACCTATGCTGAACACTGAAGCTTTCTTT
CASSLAFGGPMLNTEAFF
>TRBD2|TRBV4-3|-|TRBJ2-1
TGCGCCAGCAGCCAAGCAGGTAGCGGGGTCTCCTACAATGAGCAGTTCTTC
CASSQAGSGVSYNEQFF
>-|TRBV6-5|few|TRBJ2-5
TGTGCCAGCAGTGAAGTTAACAGGTTTGAGACCCAGTACTTC
CASSEVNRFETQYF
>-|TRBV19|-|TRBJ2-7
TGTGCCAGTAGTGTCCGGGACTCTGGGAGGGAGCAGTACTTC
CASSVRDSGREQYF
>-|TRBV15|-|TRBJ1-1
TGTGCCACCCTTCGTATGGACAGTTTGAACACTGAAGCTTTCTTT
CATLRMDSLNTEAFF
>-|TRBV6-6|-|TRBJ1-1
TGTGCCAGCAGTTACCCAGCGGAGGGAGCTAAAGCTTTCTTT
CASSYPAEGAKAFF
>-|TRBV7-9|-|TRBJ1-4
TGTTCCAGCAGATACCAGGGGTTTGATGAAAAACTGTTTTTT
CSSRYQGFDEKLFF
>TRBD2|TRBV28|-|TRBJ2-3
TGTGCCAGCAGTTTAACTAGCGGGGGGCGGGATACGCAGTATTTT
CASSLTSGGRDTQYF
>-|TRBV11-3|once|TRBJ2-1
TGTGCCAGCAGCTCAGGGGGAGGTAGGGAGCAGTTCTTC
CASSSGGGREQFF
>TRBD1|TRBV18|-|TRBJ2-7
TGTGCCAGCTCACCAACCGGGACAGGGCCCTACGAGCAGTACTTC
CASSPTGTGPYEQYF